Reported below is one TCR beta chain. With 60 Vbeta and 13 Jbeta primers, the PCR was carried out. Measured with immunoSEQ multiplex PCR; TCRdb has only the in-frame clones, and not every one. In the table there are some 190,000 clones, around nine tenths of which are singletons. This specimen belongs to a study of cytomegalovirus exposure and HLA in healthy donors. Germline-derived CDR1 and CDR2 are SEHNR and FQNEAQ (reference sequence). This CDR3 comprises 14 residues. Trimming stripped 5 bases from V and 5 bases from J, with 16 bases between. The V and J genes are TRBV7-9 and TRBJ2-7, with a weak D call TRBD1 (6 bases). This clonotype originated in a woman younger than 30 in good health and CMV-seronegative. Sequences were obtained from PBMCs. CDR3 bases: TGTGCCAGCAGCAACCCAGGGGAAGTCGACGAGCAGTACTTC. The encoded protein is CASSNPGEVDEQYF.